These T cell receptor beta chains were read from a single sample in a study of OX40 agonist ivuxolimab in advanced cancers. Sequencing used immunoSEQ multiplex PCR; TCRdb keeps in-frame clones, though not all of them. Here the sample spans under 90,000 clones, 85% to 95% being singletons. The sample was CD4+ or CD8+ T cells sorted from blood, taken in a trial of the OX40 agonist ivuxolimab. These receptors all come from an adult with an advanced solid tumor such as melanoma, head and neck, liver or kidney cancer. Both conserved end residues are part of each CDR3. D genes are given only for firm matches. Clone size is given for some rows only: seen once, a few or many times, or a class if the clone is expanded.

J gene,V gene,D gene,clone size,CDR3 DNA,CDR3 protein
TRBJ2-6,TRBV10-2,-,-,TGCGCCAGCACTGCCGGGGGTTCTGGGGCCAACGTCCTGACTTTC,CASTAGGSGANVLTF
TRBJ2-7,TRBV9,TRBD1,-,TGTGCCAGCAGCTCCCGGACAGGGTCGGACGAGCAGTACTTC,CASSSRTGSDEQYF
TRBJ2-1,TRBV7-3,TRBD2,-,TGTGCCAGCAGCTTAGGTAGCGGGGGGGCCAATGAGCAGTTCTTC,CASSLGSGGANEQFF
TRBJ2-1,TRBV7-8,TRBD2,-,TGTGCCAGCAGCTTATCTTGGACTAGCTCCTACAATGAGCAGTTCTTC,CASSLSWTSSYNEQFF
TRBJ1-2,TRBV27,-,-,TGTGCCAGCAGTTTAAGGAGTTACGGGACTTCGGAGCACTATGGCTACACCTTC,CASSLRSYGTSEHYGYTF
TRBJ2-3,TRBV18,TRBD2,-,TGTGCCAGCTCACTAGGAGCGGGAGCGAACACAGATACGCAGTATTTT,CASSLGAGANTDTQYF
TRBJ2-3,TRBV5-6,TRBD2,-,TGTGCCAGCAGCTTGTTTGCTAGCGGGGGGGCAAATACGCAGTATTTT,CASSLFASGGANTQYF
TRBJ1-6,TRBV30,-,few,TGTGCCTGGAGCGGGAATTCACCCCTCCACTTT,CAWSGNSPLHF
TRBJ2-7,TRBV29-1,-,-,TGCAGCGTTTTGTATGGCGGGCAGTACTTC,CSVLYGGQYF
TRBJ2-7,TRBV5-4,-,-,TGTGCCAGCAGCTTGGGTACTCCCTACGAGCAGTACTTC,CASSLGTPYEQYF
TRBJ2-1,TRBV5-1,-,-,TGCGCCAGCAGCTGGGGGACACTCTCCTACAATGAGCAGTTCTTC,CASSWGTLSYNEQFF
TRBJ2-5,TRBV7-2,-,-,TGTGCCAGCAGCATCACAGGGTGGCAGACCCAGTACTTC,CASSITGWQTQYF
TRBJ2-2,TRBV30,-,-,TGTGCCTGGAGTGGGAGGGGCACCGGGGAGCTGTTTTTT,CAWSGRGTGELFF
TRBJ2-2,TRBV6-5,-,-,TGTGCCAGCAGCCGCACAATGAACACCGGGGAGCTGTTTTTT,CASSRTMNTGELFF
TRBJ2-5,TRBV2,-,few,TGTGCCAGCAGTGACCAGAGAGGGATTCAGGCGACCCAGTACTTC,CASSDQRGIQATQYF
TRBJ2-1,TRBV30,-,-,TGTGCCTGGGGACATCGTTTTCGGACGGGGCTCTACAATGAGCAGTTCTTC,CAWGHRFRTGLYNEQFF
TRBJ1-5,TRBV4-2,-,-,TGTGCCAGCAGCCAAGGGAGGGCCGATAGCAATCAGCCCCAGCATTTT,CASSQGRADSNQPQHF
TRBJ1-3,TRBV27,-,once,TGTGCCAGCAGTTTGCCAGCTGGAAACACCATATATTTT,CASSLPAGNTIYF